These 14 T cell receptor beta chains came from one sample sequenced in a study of graft-versus-host responses after intestinal transplantation. Their specific antigens are unknown. Data came from immunoSEQ multiplex PCR; TCRdb stores just in-frame clones and leaves some out. The sample includes about 59,000 clones, 85% to 95% of them seen just once. Specimen: unstimulated CD4+ T cells sorted from spleen or lymph node cells, collected before transplant. The receptors originated from a human donor who was the organ donor for an intestinal transplant.

The V call is TRBV15, the J call TRBJ1-5; TRBD1 matches 10 bases. Germline CDR1 and CDR2: LNHNV and YYDKDF (reference sequence). This CDR3 spans 17 amino acids. V lost 0 bases, J lost 6 bases, and 8 bases stayed unmatched. CDR3 sequence (DNA): TGTGCCACCAGCAGAGATCAGGGGGGACAGGGGACTCAGCCCCAGCATTTT. This encodes CATSRDQGGQGTQPQHF. Variable domain in full (rest from reference TRBV15 and TRBJ1-5): DAMVIQNPRYQVTQFGKPVTLSCSQTLNHNVMYWYQQKSSQAPKLLFHYYDKDFNNEADTPDNFQSRRPNTSFCFLDIRSPGLGDTAMYLCATSRDQGGQGTQPQHFGDGTRLSIL.

This chain uses TRBV7-2 with TRBJ1-2, with 8 bases matching TRBD1. CDR1 and CDR2 (germline): SGHTA, FQGNSA. The length of the CDR3 is 14 residues. V trimming: 2 bases; J trimming: 5 bases; junction bases outside the gene matches: 4. CDR3 sequence: CASSLRTGLYGYTF. The CDR3, as DNA: TGTGCCAGCAGCTTAAGGACAGGGTTATATGGCTACACCTTC.

CDR3 DNA: TGTGCCAGTAGTATAGATAGGTGGACTAGCGGTGATACGCAGTATTTT. Translated, it gives CASSIDRWTSGDTQYF. V and J are TRBV19 and TRBJ2-3, with 10 positions matching TRBD2. Unmatched junction bases numbered 6, after V lost 0 bases and J lost 6 bases. The CDR3 extends over 16 amino acids. Per germline, CDR1 LNHDA and CDR2 SQIVND (reference sequence).

The gene calls are TRBV27 and TRBJ2-7, with TRBD1 as a possible D gene (6 bases). From germline, CDR1 is MNHEY and CDR2 SMNVEV (reference sequence). Deletions cut 6 bases from V and 2 bases from J, with 14 bases between. There are 14 residues in the CDR3. Written as DNA, the CDR3 is TGTGCCAGCAGAAGGTCTGGGGGCCCCTACGAGCAGTACTTC. Encoded protein: CASRRSGGPYEQYF.

This chain joins TRBV7-2 and TRBJ1-2, with D possibly TRBD1 on 5 matching bases. Deletions cut 5 bases from V and 11 bases from J, with 21 bases between. Germline lookup yields CDR1 SGHTA and CDR2 FQGNSA. The CDR3 spans 14 residues. The CDR3 loop reads CASSVGRTKGQYTF. In DNA form, the CDR3 reads TGTGCCAGCAGCGTTGGACGGACGAAGGGGCAATACACCTTC.

This chain joins TRBV28 and TRBJ1-5, with D perhaps TRBD1 (6 bases). Germline lookup yields CDR1 MDHEN and CDR2 SYDVKM. This CDR3 is built from 14 residues. The V end was cut by 3 bases, the J end by 2 bases, with 8 bases between. CDR3 DNA sequence: TGTGCCAGCAGTTTGGCAGGGGGCAATCAGCCCCAGCATTTT. Protein product: CASSLAGGNQPQHF.

The rearrangement links TRBV6-6 to TRBJ2-1; tentatively, D is TRBD1 (6 bases). Looked up from germline, CDR1 is MNHNY and CDR2 is SVGAGI (reference sequence). This CDR3 spans 12 amino acids. V was clipped by 5 bases and J by 10 bases, with 12 bases between them. Here the CDR3 reads CASSPTGREQFF. CDR3 nucleotides: TGTGCCAGCAGTCCGACAGGCAGGGAGCAGTTCTTC.

This clone was recorded once. The chain couples TRBV4-2 to TRBJ2-3, with 8 nucleotides matching TRBD2. V dropped 4 bases and J dropped 3; count of bases not matched to a gene: 3. This CDR3 is 14 amino acids long. CDR1 is LGHNA and CDR2 is YNFKEQ in the germline V gene. The CDR3, as DNA: TGTGCCAGCAGCCTCGGGGGGGGAACAGATACGCAGTATTTT. Encoded protein: CASSLGGGTDTQYF.

This chain joins TRBV6-1 and TRBJ2-1, with D hard to call. V dropped 3 bases and J dropped 6 bases, with 12 bases sitting between them. Germline lookup yields CDR1 MNHNS and CDR2 SASEGT. The CDR3 runs 14 residues. The CDR3 coding sequence is TGTGCCAGCAGTGATATTTCTCCGGGCAATGAGCAGTTCTTC. Translating gives CASSDISPGNEQFF.

The rearrangement joins TRBV27 to TRBJ2-1; the match to TRBD2 covers 7 bases. CDR1 and CDR2 (germline): MNHEY, SMNVEV (reference sequence). This CDR3 spans 15 amino acids. Unmatched junction bases numbered 2, after V lost 1 base and J lost 2 bases. This CDR3 reads CASSLWGGAYNEQFF. The CDR3 DNA reads TGTGCCAGCAGTTTATGGGGGGGGGCCTACAATGAGCAGTTCTTC.

The chain combines TRBV4-1 with TRBJ2-7; 8 positions match TRBD1. The V gene's germline CDR1 is MGHRA and CDR2 YSYEKL. V dropped 1 base and J dropped 4; count of bases not matched to a gene: 6. CDR3 length: 15 amino acids. CDR3 in amino acids: CASSQGGTGDYEQYF. The CDR3 coding sequence is TGCGCCAGCAGCCAAGGGGGGACAGGCGATTACGAGCAGTACTTC.

The J gene is TRBJ2-1, the V gene TRBV7-2, with 9 bases fitting TRBD2. CDR3 length equals 16 residues. The V gene end was trimmed by 5 bases and the J gene end by 5 bases; junction bases not matched to a gene: 10. Germline V lookup: CDR1 SGHTA, CDR2 FQGNSA. The CDR3 DNA reads as TGTGCCAGCAGCCGCCAGATCGCGGGGGGGGACAATGAGCAGTTCTTC. This gives the protein CASSRQIAGGDNEQFF. Supplemented by reference TRBV7-2 and TRBJ2-1, the full variable domain reads GAGVSQSPSNKVTEKGKDVELRCDPISGHTALYWYRQSLGQGLEFLIYFQGNSAPDKSGLPSDRFSAERTGGSVSTLTIQRTQQEDSAVYLCASSRQIAGGDNEQFFGPGTRLTVL.

The chain joins TRBV18 to TRBJ2-5; TRBD1 is a possible D gene (6 bases). Germline V gives CDR1 KGHSH, CDR2 LQKENI. The length of the CDR3 is 15 residues. V dropped 0 bases and J dropped 7 bases, with 15 bases sitting between them. The CDR3 is CASSPPSQGPGTQYF. For the CDR3, the DNA is TGTGCCAGCTCACCACCGAGTCAGGGGCCCGGGACCCAGTACTTC.

This clone was counted a single time. The DNA of the CDR3 is TGTGCCAGTAGTTTGAGCGGGGGGTGGGGAGATACGCAGTATTTT. Translated, it gives CASSLSGGWGDTQYF. The chain carries TRBV19 and TRBJ2-3, with TRBD2 matching 9 bases. The CDR3 length is 15 residues. Trimming at V came to 5 bases and at J to 5 bases, leaving 8 bases not matched to a gene. Germline loops: CDR1 LNHDA, CDR2 SQIVND (reference sequence).